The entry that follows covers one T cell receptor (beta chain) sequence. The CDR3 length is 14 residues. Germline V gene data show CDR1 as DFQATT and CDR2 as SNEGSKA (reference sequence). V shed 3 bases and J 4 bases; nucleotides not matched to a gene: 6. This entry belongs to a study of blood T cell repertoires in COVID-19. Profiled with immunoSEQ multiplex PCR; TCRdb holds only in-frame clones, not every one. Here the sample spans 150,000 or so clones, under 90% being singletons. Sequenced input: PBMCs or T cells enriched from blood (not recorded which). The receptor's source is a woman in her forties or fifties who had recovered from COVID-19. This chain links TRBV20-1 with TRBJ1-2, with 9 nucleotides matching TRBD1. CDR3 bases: TGCAGTGCTAGTACCGGGACAGGGACCTATGGCTACACCTTC. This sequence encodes CSASTGTGTYGYTF.